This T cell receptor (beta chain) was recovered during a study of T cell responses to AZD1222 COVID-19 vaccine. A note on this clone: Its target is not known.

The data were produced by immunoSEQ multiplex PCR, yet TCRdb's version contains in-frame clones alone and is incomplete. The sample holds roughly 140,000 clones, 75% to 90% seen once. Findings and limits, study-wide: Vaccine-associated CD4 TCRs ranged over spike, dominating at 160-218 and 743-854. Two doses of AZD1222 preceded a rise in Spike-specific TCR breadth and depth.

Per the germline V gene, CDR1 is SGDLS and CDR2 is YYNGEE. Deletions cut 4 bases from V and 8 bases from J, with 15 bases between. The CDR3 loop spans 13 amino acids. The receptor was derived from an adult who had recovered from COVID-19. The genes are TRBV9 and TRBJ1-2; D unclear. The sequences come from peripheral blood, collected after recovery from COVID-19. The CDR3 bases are TGTGCCAGCAGCTACGGACTTTTAGAAGGCTACACCTTC. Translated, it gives CASSYGLLEGYTF.